The rows below give T cell receptor beta chains drawn from one sample of a study of T cells in Graves' hyperthyroidism and ophthalmopathy. From the multiplex PCR reads, TCRdb called clonotypes with MiXCR, one entry per CDR3 protein. The sample has roughly 700,000 distinct CDR3 sequences, 14% seen once. The sample consisted of blood. The receptors originated from a woman aged 18-30 years with Graves' hyperthyroidism. The CDR3 runs from the conserved cysteine through the conserved F or W. A D gene is named only where the DNA matches it firmly. Clone size is not always given. Where it is, it says once, few, many or a class for expanded clones.

D: TRBD2
V: TRBV7-2
size: many
J: TRBJ2-7
DNA: TGTGCCAGCAGCTTAGAGACTAGCAGGGTCTCTTATGAGCAGTACTTC
CDR3: CASSLETSRVSYEQYF

D: -
V: TRBV4-2
size: -
J: TRBJ2-1
DNA: TGTGCCAGCAGCCAAGATGATGGTGCAGGGTACAATGAGCAGTTCTTC
CDR3: CASSQDDGAGYNEQFF

D: -
V: TRBV5-6
size: few
J: TRBJ2-2
DNA: TGTGCCAGCAGCCCTATACAGGTCAGGGAGCTGTTTTTT
CDR3: CASSPIQVRELFF

D: TRBD2
V: TRBV6-1
size: -
J: TRBJ2-2
DNA: TGTGCCAGCAGTCTCGCAAGGACTAGCGGGGCCGGGGAGCTGTTTTTT
CDR3: CASSLARTSGAGELFF

D: -
V: TRBV5-8
size: few
J: TRBJ1-5
DNA: TGTGCCAGCAGGAGCGTTAGGGCTGCCTTCAGCAATCAGCCCCAGCATTTT
CDR3: CASRSVRAAFSNQPQHF

D: -
V: TRBV5-6
size: -
J: TRBJ2-1
DNA: TGTGCCAGCAGTCCTTTCGGAGAGGGATTCTACAATGAGCAGTTCTTC
CDR3: CASSPFGEGFYNEQFF

D: -
V: TRBV18
size: many
J: TRBJ2-7
DNA: TGTGCCAGCTCACCCACCGGGACTTCCTACGAGCAGTACTTC
CDR3: CASSPTGTSYEQYF

D: TRBD1
V: TRBV12-3/TRBV12-4
size: -
J: TRBJ1-2
DNA: TGTGCCAGCAGAGGACAGGGAGGGGTCTATGGCTACACCTTC
CDR3: CASRGQGGVYGYTF

D: -
V: TRBV10-3
size: many
J: TRBJ2-1
DNA: TGTGCCATCAGCCAAAACAATGAGCAGTTCTTC
CDR3: CAISQNNEQFF

D: -
V: TRBV2
size: few
J: TRBJ1-5
DNA: TGTGCCAGCAGTGAGGTACAGTTATATAGCAATCAGCCCCAGCATTTT
CDR3: CASSEVQLYSNQPQHF

D: -
V: TRBV20-1
size: -
J: TRBJ1-2
DNA: TGCAGTGCTAGCCTGACAGTTAACTATGGCTACACCTTC
CDR3: CSASLTVNYGYTF

D: TRBD2
V: TRBV10-3
size: -
J: TRBJ2-1
DNA: TGTGCCATCAGAGGAGGACTAGAGAACAATGAGCAGTTCTTC
CDR3: CAIRGGLENNEQFF

D: TRBD2
V: TRBV7-3
size: many
J: TRBJ2-3
DNA: TGTGCCAGCACCCCTAGCGGGAGGGCCAAAGATACGCAGTATTTT
CDR3: CASTPSGRAKDTQYF

D: -
V: TRBV6-2/TRBV6-3
size: few
J: TRBJ1-5
DNA: TGTGCCAGCAGTTACGGGGATGGTAGCAATCAGCCCCAGCATTTT
CDR3: CASSYGDGSNQPQHF

D: TRBD2
V: TRBV27
size: few
J: TRBJ2-7
DNA: TGTGCCAGCAGTCAAGGACTAGCGGGAGTATCGTACGAGCAGTACTTC
CDR3: CASSQGLAGVSYEQYF

D: -
V: TRBV28
size: many
J: TRBJ1-1
DNA: TGTGCCCAAAACCGCCTTGGTGGCACTGAAGCTTTCTTT
CDR3: CAQNRLGGTEAFF

D: TRBD2
V: TRBV20-1
size: -
J: TRBJ2-7
DNA: TGCAGTGCTAGAGATCGGACTAGCGGAGTCCCCTACGAGCAGTACTTC
CDR3: CSARDRTSGVPYEQYF

D: -
V: TRBV2
size: many
J: TRBJ2-7
DNA: TGTGCCAGACGAAGGGATGGCTACGAGCAGTACTTC
CDR3: CARRRDGYEQYF

D: -
V: TRBV10-3
size: few
J: TRBJ2-7
DNA: TGTGCCATCAGTGATCTCCAGGAGTCCTACGAGCAGTACTTC
CDR3: CAISDLQESYEQYF

D: -
V: TRBV12-3/TRBV12-4
size: many
J: TRBJ2-6
DNA: TGTGCCAGCAGTTCCGGGCCCCTCCTCGGGGCCAACGTCCTGACTTTC
CDR3: CASSSGPLLGANVLTF

D: -
V: TRBV27
size: -
J: TRBJ2-3
DNA: TGTGCCACGTTGGTTTCCCTCGCGGGTAGCACAGATACGCAGTATTTT
CDR3: CATLVSLAGSTDTQYF

D: -
V: TRBV10-3
size: few
J: TRBJ2-2
DNA: TGTGCCACCCTCCAGGTCGTCGGGGAGCTGTTTTTT
CDR3: CATLQVVGELFF

D: TRBD2
V: TRBV20-1
size: -
J: TRBJ2-1
DNA: TGCAGTGCTTCCGGGACAGTTCGAGGGACTAGCGGCTTTTTCAATGAGCAGTTCTTC
CDR3: CSASGTVRGTSGFFNEQFF

D: TRBD2
V: TRBV6-2/TRBV6-3
size: few
J: TRBJ2-2
DNA: TGTGCCAGCAGTTATCACCCGGGACTAGCGGGAGGGGCCACCGGGGAGCTGTTTTTT
CDR3: CASSYHPGLAGGATGELFF

D: TRBD2
V: TRBV4-3
size: -
J: TRBJ2-7
DNA: TGCGCCAGCAGCCAAGATTTGAGCGGGAGCTCCTACGAGCAGTACTTC
CDR3: CASSQDLSGSSYEQYF

D: -
V: TRBV6-6
size: many
J: TRBJ1-5
DNA: TGTGCCAGCAGTTACTCTGAGGTCAATCAGCCCCAGCATTTT
CDR3: CASSYSEVNQPQHF

D: -
V: TRBV19
size: -
J: TRBJ2-3
DNA: TGTGCCAGTAGTATAATAGCGAGTCACCCAGATACGCAGTATTTT
CDR3: CASSIIASHPDTQYF

D: TRBD1
V: TRBV5-8
size: -
J: TRBJ2-5
DNA: TGTGCCAGCAGCCGACAGGGGCCCGTGGCCCAGTACTTC
CDR3: CASSRQGPVAQYF

D: -
V: TRBV12-3/TRBV12-4
size: many
J: TRBJ2-7
DNA: TGTGCCAGCAGTTTATCCGAGTTCTACGAGCAGTACTTC
CDR3: CASSLSEFYEQYF